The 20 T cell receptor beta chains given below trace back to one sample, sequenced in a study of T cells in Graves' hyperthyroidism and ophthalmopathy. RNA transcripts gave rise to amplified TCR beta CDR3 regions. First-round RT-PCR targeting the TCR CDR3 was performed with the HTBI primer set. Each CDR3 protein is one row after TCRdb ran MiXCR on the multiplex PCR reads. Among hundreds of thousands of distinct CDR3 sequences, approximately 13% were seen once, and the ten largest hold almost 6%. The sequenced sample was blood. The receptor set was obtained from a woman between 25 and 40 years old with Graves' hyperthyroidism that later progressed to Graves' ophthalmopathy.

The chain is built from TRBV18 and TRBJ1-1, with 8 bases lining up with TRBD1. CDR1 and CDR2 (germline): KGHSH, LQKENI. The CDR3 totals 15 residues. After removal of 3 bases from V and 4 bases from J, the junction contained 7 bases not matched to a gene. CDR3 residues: CASSPTGGGGTEAFF. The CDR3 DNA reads TGTGCCAGCTCACCCACAGGGGGTGGGGGCACTGAAGCTTTCTTT.

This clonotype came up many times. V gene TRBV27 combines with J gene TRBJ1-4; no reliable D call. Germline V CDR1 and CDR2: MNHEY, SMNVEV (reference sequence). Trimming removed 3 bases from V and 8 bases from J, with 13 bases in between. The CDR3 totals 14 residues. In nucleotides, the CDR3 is TGTGCCAGCAGTTTTGGTGGGGTTGACGAAAAACTGTTTTTT. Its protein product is CASSFGGVDEKLFF.

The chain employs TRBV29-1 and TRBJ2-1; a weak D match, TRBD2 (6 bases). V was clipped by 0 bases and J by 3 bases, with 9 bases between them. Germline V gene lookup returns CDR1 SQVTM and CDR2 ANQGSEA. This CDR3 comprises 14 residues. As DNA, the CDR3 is TGCAGCGTTGAAGATCGCGGGATCTACAATGAGCAGTTCTTC. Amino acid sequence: CSVEDRGIYNEQFF.

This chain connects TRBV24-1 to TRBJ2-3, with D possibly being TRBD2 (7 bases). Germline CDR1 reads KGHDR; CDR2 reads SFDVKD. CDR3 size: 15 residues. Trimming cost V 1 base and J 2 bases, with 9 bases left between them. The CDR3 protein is CATSDFAGATDTQYF. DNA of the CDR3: TGTGCCACCAGTGATTTCGCGGGGGCCACAGATACGCAGTATTTT.

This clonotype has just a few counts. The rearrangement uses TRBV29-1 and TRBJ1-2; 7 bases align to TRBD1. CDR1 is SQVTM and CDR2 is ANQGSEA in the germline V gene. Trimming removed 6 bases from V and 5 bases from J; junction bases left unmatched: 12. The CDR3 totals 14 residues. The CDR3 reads CSVNTRGTAYGYTF. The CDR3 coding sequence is TGCAGCGTCAACACCCGAGGGACAGCTTATGGCTACACCTTC.

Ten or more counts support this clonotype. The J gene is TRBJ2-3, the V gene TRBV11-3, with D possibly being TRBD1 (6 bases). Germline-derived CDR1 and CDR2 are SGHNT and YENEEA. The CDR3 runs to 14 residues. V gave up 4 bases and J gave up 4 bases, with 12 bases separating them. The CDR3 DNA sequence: TGTGCCAGCAGCTCACAGGGTTGGGCAGATACGCAGTATTTT. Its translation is CASSSQGWADTQYF.

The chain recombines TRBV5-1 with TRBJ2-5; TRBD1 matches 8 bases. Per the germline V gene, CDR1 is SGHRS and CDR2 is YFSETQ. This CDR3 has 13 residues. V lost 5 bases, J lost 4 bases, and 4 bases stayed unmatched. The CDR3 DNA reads TGCGCCAGCAGTTTTGGACAGGGAGAGACCCAGTACTTC. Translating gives CASSFGQGETQYF.

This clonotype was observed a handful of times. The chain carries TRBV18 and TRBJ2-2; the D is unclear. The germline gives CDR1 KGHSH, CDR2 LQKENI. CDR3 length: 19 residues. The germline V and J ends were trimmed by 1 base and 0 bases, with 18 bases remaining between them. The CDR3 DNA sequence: TGTGCCAGCTCACCACGGCCACAACAAAAACTCGCGAACACCGGGGAGCTGTTTTTT. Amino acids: CASSPRPQQKLANTGELFF.

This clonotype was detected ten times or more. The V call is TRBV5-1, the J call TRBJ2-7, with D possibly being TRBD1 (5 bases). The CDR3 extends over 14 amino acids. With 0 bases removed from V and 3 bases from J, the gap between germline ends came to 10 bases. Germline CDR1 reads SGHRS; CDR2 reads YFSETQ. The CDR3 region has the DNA TGCGCCAGCAGCTTGGGACAGCCCTACTACGAGCAGTACTTC. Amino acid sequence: CASSLGQPYYEQYF. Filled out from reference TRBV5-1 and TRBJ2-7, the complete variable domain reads KAGVTQTPRYLIKTRGQQVTLSCSPISGHRSVSWYQQTPGQGLQFLFEYFSETQRNKGNFPGRFSGRQFSNSRSEMNVSTLELGDSALYLCASSLGQPYYEQYFGPGTRLTVT.

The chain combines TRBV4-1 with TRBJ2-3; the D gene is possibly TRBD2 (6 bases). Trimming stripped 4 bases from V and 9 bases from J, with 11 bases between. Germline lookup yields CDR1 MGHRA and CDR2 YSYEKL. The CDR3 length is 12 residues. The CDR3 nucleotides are TGCGCCAGCAGCCCCCCGGGAGCCACGCAGTATTTT. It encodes CASSPPGATQYF.

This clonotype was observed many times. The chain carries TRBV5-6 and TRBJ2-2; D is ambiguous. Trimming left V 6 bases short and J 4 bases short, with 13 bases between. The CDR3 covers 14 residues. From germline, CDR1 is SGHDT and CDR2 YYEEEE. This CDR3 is CASNFLTSTGELFF. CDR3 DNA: TGTGCCAGCAACTTCCTGACCAGCACCGGGGAGCTGTTTTTT.

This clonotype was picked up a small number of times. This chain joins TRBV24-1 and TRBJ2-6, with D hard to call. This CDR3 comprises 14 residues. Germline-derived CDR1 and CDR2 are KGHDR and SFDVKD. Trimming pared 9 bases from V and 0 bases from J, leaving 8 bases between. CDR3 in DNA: TGTGCCACCCGTCGGGCCTCTGGGGCCAACGTCCTGACTTTC. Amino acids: CATRRASGANVLTF.

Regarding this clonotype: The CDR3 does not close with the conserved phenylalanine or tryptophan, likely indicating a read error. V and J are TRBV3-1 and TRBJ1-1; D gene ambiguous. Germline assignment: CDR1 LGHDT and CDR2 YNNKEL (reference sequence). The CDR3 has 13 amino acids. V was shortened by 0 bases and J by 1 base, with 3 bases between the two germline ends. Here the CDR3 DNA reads TGTGCCAGCAGCCAAGAGGGGAACACTGAAGCTTTCCTT. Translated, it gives CASSQEGNTEAFL.

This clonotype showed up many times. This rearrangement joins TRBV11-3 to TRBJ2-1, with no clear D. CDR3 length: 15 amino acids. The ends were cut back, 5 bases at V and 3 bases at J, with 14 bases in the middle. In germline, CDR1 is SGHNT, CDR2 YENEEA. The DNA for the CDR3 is TGTGCCAGCAGCCCCCCCTTCTACTACTACAATGAGCAGTTCTTC. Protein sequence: CASSPPFYYYNEQFF.

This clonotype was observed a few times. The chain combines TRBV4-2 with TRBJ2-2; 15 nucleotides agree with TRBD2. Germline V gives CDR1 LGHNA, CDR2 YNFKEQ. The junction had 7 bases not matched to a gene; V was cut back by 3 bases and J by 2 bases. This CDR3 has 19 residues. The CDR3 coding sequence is TGTGCCAGCAGCCATTTTCCGGGACTAGCGGGAGGAAACACCGGGGAGCTGTTTTTT. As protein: CASSHFPGLAGGNTGELFF.

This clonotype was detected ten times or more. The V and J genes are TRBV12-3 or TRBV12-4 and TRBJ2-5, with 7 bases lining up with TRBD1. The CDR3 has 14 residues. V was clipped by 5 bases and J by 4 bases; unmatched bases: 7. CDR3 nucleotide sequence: TGTGCCAGCAGTACAACAGGGGTAACAGAGACCCAGTACTTC. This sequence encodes CASSTTGVTETQYF.

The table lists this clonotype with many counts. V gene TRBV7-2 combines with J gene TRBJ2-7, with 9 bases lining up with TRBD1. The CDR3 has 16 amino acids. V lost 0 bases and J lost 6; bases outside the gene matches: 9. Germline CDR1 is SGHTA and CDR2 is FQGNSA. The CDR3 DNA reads TGTGCCAGCAGCTTAGCGAGGACAGGGGCCCCTTCCGAGCAGTACTTC. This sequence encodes CASSLARTGAPSEQYF.

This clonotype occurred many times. The CDR3 sequence: CASRVASGDEQFF. The CDR3 nucleotides read TGTGCCAGCAGGGTAGCCTCAGGGGATGAGCAGTTCTTC. The chain is built from TRBV2 and TRBJ2-1, with D possibly matching TRBD1 (6 bases). The CDR3 is 13 residues long. Per germline, CDR1 SNHLY and CDR2 FYNNEI. V lost 6 bases, J lost 8 bases, and 14 bases lay in between. Full variable domain (rest looked up from reference TRBV2 and TRBJ2-1): EPEVTQTPSHQVTQMGQEVILRCVPISNHLYFYWYRQILGQKVEFLVSFYNNEISEKSEIFDDQFSVERPDGSNFTLKIRSTKLEDSAMYFCASRVASGDEQFFGPGTRLTVL.

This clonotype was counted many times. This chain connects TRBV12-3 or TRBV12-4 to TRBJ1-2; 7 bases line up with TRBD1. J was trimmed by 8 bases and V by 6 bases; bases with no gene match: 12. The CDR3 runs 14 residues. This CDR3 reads CASSQTDRDQGYTF. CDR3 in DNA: TGTGCCAGCAGCCAAACTGACAGGGATCAGGGCTACACCTTC.

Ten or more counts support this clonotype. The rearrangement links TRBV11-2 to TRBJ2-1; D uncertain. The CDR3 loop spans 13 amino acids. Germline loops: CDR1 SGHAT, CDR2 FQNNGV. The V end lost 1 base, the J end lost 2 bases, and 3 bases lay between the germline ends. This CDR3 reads CASSLVAYNEQFF. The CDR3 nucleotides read TGTGCCAGCAGCTTAGTGGCCTACAATGAGCAGTTCTTC.